Sequencing of this T cell receptor (beta chain) was carried out in a study of T cells in Graves' hyperthyroidism and ophthalmopathy. V was cut by 0 bases and J by 3 bases, with 6 bases left in between. The CDR3 sequence is 13 residues long. Germline CDR1 reads MNHEY; CDR2 reads SVGEGT. This clonotype was seen many times. Lactation, pregnancy, other autoimmune disease or uncontrolled infection excluded patients. It was around 10 ml of fresh peripheral blood that supplied the PBMCs. Amplification targeted TCR beta CDR3 regions from RNA transcripts. First-round RT-PCR with HTBI primers amplified the TCR CDR3 region. One entry per CDR3 protein results from TCRdb running MiXCR on the multiplex PCR reads. The table has about 200,000 distinct CDR3 sequences, about 17% seen once; the top ten hold 44%.

The chain has TRBV6-2 or TRBV6-3 and TRBJ2-7; D remains ambiguous. This clonotype was sampled from a man aged 40-55 years with Graves' hyperthyroidism. Sequencing was performed on blood. The CDR3 coding sequence is TGTGCCAGCAGTTACTCGATCAACTACGAGCAGTACTTC. This sequence encodes CASSYSINYEQYF.